This T cell receptor beta chain was sequenced in a study of T cells after yellow fever vaccination. The overall study: Preparation used SMART-Seq v4 Ultra Low Input for the low-cell-number fractions. General study findings and limits: Most clones from primary vaccination resurfaced after the booster (around 97% CD4, more than 75% CD8).

Germline CDR1 and CDR2: SGHDT and YYEEEE. The V end lost 4 bases, the J end lost 1 base, and 16 bases lay between the germline ends. CDR3 size: 16 residues. They built TCR cDNA with 5'RACE template switching, a step that put in a universal primer site and UMIs. TCRdb re-analysed the 5' RACE reads in MiXCR, keeping a single row per CDR3 protein. The data show 400,000 to 650,000 distinct CDR3 sequences, 20% to 25% seen once. Of note for this clonotype: Its antigen remains unknown.

The sequence came from a man younger than 35 who received the YFV17D yellow fever vaccine. The source material was PBMCs, sampled roughly 23 days after the first yellow fever vaccination. This chain connects TRBV5-6 to TRBJ2-3; D possibly uses TRBD1 or TRBD2 (5 bases each). The CDR3 protein is CASSRIPGRGTDTQYF. CDR3 nucleotides: TGTGCCAGCAGCCGCATCCCGGGACGCGGCACAGATACGCAGTATTTT.